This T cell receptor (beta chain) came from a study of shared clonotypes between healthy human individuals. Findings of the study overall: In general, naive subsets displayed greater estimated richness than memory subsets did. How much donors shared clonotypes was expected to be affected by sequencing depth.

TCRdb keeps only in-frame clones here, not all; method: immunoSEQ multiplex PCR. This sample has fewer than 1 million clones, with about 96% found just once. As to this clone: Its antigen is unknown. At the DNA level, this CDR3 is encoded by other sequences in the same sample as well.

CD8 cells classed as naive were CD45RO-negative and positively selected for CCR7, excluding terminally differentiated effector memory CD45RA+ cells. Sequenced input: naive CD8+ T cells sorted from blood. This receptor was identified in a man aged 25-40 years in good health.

The CDR3, as DNA: TGTGCCAGCAGCCGCAGCGGGCCCTCCTACAATGAGCAGTTCTTC. This translates into CASSRSGPSYNEQFF. The chain combines TRBV11-2 with TRBJ2-1; D may be TRBD2 (6 bases). The CDR3 spans 15 residues. CDR1 SGHAT and CDR2 FQNNGV come from the germline V gene. The V end lost 5 bases, the J end lost 0 bases, and 11 bases lay between the germline ends. Using reference TRBV11-2 and TRBJ2-1 for the parts outside the CDR3, the full variable domain is EAGVAQSPRYKIIEKRQSVAFWCNPISGHATLYWYQQILGQGPKLLIQFQNNGVVDDSQLPKDRFSAERLKGVDSTLKIQPAKLEDSAVYLCASSRSGPSYNEQFFGPGTRLTVL.